This TCR beta chain was captured in a study of T cell responses to AZD1222 COVID-19 vaccine. On this clone itself: One junction end does not reproduce the germline sequence, and a read error may be involved.

Sequenced by immunoSEQ multiplex PCR; TCRdb stores in-frame clones only, minus some. The sample lists approximately 140,000 clones, 89% occurring once. The CDR3 runs to 13 residues. Germline CDR1 and CDR2: MDHEN and SYDVKM. The clonotype originates from an adult in good health. This specimen was peripheral blood, taken on day 0 of AZD1222 vaccination. The rearrangement uses TRBV28 and TRBJ2-7; D is possibly TRBD1 or TRBD2 (5 bases each). Here the CDR3 reads CASSFEGRNFFLF. The CDR3 DNA follows: TGTGCCAGCAGTTTTGAGGGACGGAACTTCTTCCTCTTC.